Here is one T cell receptor beta chain with its context. TCRdb's copy holds only in-frame clones and misses some; the assay was immunoSEQ multiplex PCR. The repertoire has 70,000 or so clones, about 86% of them found once; the top ten carry roughly 3.6%. This specimen comes from a study of blood T cell repertoires in COVID-19. J was trimmed by 3 bases and V by 6 bases; bases with no gene match: 7. The CDR3 totals 16 residues. The germline V gene has CDR1 MDHEN and CDR2 SYDVKM. The chain uses TRBV28 and TRBJ2-7; the match to TRBD2 covers 14 bases. Input material: peripheral blood. The receptor was isolated from a man aged 65-85 years with active COVID-19. The CDR3 here is CASSQPGLAGDYEQYF. The CDR3, as DNA: TGTGCCAGCAGCCAACCGGGACTAGCGGGAGACTACGAGCAGTACTTC.